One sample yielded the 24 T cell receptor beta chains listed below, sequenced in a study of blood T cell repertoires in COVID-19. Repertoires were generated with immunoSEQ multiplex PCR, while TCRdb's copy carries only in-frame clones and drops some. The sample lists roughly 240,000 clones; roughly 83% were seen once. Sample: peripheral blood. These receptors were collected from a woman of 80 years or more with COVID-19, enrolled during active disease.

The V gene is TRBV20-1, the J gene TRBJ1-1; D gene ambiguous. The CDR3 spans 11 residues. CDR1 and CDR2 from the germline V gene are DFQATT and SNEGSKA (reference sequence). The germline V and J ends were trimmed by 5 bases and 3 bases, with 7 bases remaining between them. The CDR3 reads CSALRDTEAFF. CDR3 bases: TGCAGTGCTTTACGGGACACTGAAGCTTTCTTT.

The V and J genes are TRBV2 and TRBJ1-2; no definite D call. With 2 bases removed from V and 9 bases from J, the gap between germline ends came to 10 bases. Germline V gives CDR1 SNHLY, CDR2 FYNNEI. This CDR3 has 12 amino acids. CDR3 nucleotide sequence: TGTGCCAGCAGTGAATCCGGGTTCCGCTACACCTTC. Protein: CASSESGFRYTF.

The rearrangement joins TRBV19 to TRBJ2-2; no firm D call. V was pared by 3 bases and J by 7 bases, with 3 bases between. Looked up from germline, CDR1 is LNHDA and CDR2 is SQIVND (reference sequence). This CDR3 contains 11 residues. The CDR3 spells CASSIIGELFF. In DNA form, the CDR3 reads TGTGCCAGTAGTATTATCGGGGAGCTGTTTTTT.

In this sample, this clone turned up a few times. The CDR3 DNA sequence: TGTGCCAGCAGTGACGGGGGTCCGGAGACCCAGTACTTC. It is translated as CASSDGGPETQYF. V is TRBV12-3 or TRBV12-4 and J is TRBJ2-5, with D maybe TRBD2 (6 bases). V was pared by 5 bases and J by 5 bases, with 12 bases between. This CDR3 region has 13 residues.

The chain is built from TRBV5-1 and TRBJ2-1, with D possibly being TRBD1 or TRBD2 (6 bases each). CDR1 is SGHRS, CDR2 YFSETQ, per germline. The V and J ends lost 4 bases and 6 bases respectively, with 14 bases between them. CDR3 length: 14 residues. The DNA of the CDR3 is TGCGCCAGCAGCCTGGGGGGCCCGGGCAATGAGCAGTTCTTC. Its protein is CASSLGGPGNEQFF.

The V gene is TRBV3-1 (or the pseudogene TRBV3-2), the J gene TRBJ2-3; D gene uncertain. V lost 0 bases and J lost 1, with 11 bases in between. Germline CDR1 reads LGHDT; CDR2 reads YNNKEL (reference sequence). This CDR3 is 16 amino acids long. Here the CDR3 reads CASSQDLRQGTDTQYF. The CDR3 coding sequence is TGTGCCAGCAGCCAAGATCTTAGACAAGGCACAGATACGCAGTATTTT.

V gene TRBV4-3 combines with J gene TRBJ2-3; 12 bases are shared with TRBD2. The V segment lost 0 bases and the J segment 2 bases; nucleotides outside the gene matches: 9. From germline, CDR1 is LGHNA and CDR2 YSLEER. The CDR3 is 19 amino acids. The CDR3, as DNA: TGCGCCAGCAGCCAAGAGGCTAGCGGGGGGGTCGAAAACACAGATACGCAGTATTTT. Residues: CASSQEASGGVENTDTQYF.

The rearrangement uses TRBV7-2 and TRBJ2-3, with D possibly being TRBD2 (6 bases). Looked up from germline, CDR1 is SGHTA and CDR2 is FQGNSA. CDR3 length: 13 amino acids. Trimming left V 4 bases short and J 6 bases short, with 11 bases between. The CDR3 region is CASSSKRADTQYF. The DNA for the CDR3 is TGTGCCAGCAGCTCCAAGCGGGCCGATACGCAGTATTTT.

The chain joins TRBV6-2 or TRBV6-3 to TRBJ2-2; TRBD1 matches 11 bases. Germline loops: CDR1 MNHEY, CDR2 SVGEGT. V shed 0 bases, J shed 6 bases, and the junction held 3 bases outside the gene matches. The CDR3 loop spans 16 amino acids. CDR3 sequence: CASSYSRTGGAGELFF. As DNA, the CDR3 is TGTGCCAGCAGTTACTCGCGGACAGGGGGCGCCGGGGAGCTGTTTTTT.

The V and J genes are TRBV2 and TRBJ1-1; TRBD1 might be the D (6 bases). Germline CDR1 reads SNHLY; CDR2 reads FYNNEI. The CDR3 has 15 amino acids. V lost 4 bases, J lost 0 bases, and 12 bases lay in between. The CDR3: CASSVGTLLNTEAFF. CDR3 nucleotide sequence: TGTGCCAGCAGTGTCGGGACACTTTTGAACACTGAAGCTTTCTTT.

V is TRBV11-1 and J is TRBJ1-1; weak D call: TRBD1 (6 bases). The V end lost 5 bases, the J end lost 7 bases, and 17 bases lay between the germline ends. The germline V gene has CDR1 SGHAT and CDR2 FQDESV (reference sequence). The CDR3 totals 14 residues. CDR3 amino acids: CASSDRRQVLEAFF. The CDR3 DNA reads TGTGCCAGCAGCGACCGGCGACAGGTACTTGAAGCTTTCTTT. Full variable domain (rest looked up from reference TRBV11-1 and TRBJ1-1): EAEVAQSPRYKITEKSQAVAFWCDPISGHATLYWYRQILGQGPELLVQFQDESVVDDSQLPKDRFSAERLKGVDSTLKIQPAELGDSAMYLCASSDRRQVLEAFFGQGTRLTVV.

The CDR3 region has the DNA TGTGCCAGCAGCCAAATGGCGGGGGGGATTGTCAATGAGCAGTTCTTC. It translates to CASSQMAGGIVNEQFF. The gene calls are TRBV4-2 and TRBJ2-1; 9 positions agree with TRBD2. Per germline, CDR1 LGHNA and CDR2 YNFKEQ. Trimming removed 2 bases from V and 6 bases from J; junction bases left unmatched: 8. This CDR3 comprises 16 residues.

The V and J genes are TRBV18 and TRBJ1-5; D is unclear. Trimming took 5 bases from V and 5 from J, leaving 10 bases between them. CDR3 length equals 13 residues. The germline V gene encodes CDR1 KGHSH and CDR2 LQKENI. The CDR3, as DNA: TGTGCCAGCTCAACAGACAATTATCAGCCCCAGCATTTT. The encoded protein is CASSTDNYQPQHF.

The CDR3: CAWGSLRTDTQYF. As DNA, the CDR3 is TGTGCCTGGGGTTCACTTCGCACAGATACGCAGTATTTT. This chain connects TRBV30 to TRBJ2-3; D not resolved. The ends were cut back, 5 bases at V and 1 base at J, with 10 bases in the middle. This CDR3 contains 13 residues. CDR1 and CDR2 (germline): GTSNPN, SVGIG (reference sequence).

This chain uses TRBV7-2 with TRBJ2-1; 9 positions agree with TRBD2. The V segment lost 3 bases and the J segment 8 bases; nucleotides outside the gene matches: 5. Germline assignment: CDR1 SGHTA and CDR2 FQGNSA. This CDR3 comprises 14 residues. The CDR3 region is CASSFRGGADEQFF. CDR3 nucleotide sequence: TGTGCCAGCAGCTTCCGCGGGGGGGCCGATGAGCAGTTCTTC.

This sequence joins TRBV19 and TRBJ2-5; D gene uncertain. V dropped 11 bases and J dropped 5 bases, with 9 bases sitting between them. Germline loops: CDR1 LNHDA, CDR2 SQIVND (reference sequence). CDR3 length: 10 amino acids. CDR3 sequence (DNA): TGTGCCTCGGGTTGGGAGACCCAGTACTTC. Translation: CASGWETQYF.

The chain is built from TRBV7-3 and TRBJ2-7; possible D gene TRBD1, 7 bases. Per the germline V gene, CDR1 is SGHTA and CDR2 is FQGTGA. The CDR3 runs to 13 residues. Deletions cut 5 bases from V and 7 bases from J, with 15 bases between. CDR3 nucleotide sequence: TGTGCCAGCAGCAAGGCTCAGGGGGGAGAGCAGTACTTC. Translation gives CASSKAQGGEQYF.

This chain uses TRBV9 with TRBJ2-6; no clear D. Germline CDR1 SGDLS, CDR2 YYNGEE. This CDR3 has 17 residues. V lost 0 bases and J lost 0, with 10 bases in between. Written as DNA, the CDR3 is TGTGCCAGCAGCGTAGGTCGAGACTTCTCTGGGGCCAACGTCCTGACTTTC. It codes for CASSVGRDFSGANVLTF.

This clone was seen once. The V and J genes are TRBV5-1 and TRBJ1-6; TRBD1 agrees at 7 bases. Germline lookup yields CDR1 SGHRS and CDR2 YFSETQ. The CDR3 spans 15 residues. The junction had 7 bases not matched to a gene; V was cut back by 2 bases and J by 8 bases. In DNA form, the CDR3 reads TGCGCCAGCAGCTTTGATGACAGGGTCTATTCACCCCTCCACTTT. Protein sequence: CASSFDDRVYSPLHF. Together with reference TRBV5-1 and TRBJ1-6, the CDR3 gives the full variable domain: KAGVTQTPRYLIKTRGQQVTLSCSPISGHRSVSWYQQTPGQGLQFLFEYFSETQRNKGNFPGRFSGRQFSNSRSEMNVSTLELGDSALYLCASSFDDRVYSPLHFGNGTRLTVT.

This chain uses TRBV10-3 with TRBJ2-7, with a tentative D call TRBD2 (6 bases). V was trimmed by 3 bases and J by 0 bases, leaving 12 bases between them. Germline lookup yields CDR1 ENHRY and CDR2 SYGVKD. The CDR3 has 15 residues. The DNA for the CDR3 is TGTGCCATCAGTGATATGGCGGGGACCTCCTACGAGCAGTACGTC. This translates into CAISDMAGTSYEQYV.

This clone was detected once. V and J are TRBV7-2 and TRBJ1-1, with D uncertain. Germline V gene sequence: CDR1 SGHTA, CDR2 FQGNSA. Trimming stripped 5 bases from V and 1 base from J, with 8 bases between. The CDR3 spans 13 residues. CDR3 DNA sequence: TGTGCCAGCAGCGCAACGGGGAACACTGAAGCTTTCTTT. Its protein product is CASSATGNTEAFF.

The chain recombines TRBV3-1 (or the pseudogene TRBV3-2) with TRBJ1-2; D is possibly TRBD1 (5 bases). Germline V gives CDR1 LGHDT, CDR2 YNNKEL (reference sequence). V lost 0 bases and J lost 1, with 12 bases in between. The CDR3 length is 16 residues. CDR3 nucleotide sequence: TGTGCCAGCAGCCAAGATCCCCAGGGCCTTAACTATGGCTACACCTTC. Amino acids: CASSQDPQGLNYGYTF.

The CDR3 spells CAIARVAKETQYF. DNA for the CDR3: TGTGCCATCGCTCGAGTCGCGAAAGAGACCCAGTACTTC. The chain carries TRBV10-3 and TRBJ2-5; D not resolved. Germline V gene data show CDR1 as ENHRY and CDR2 as SYGVKD. V dropped 8 bases and J dropped 3 bases, with 13 bases sitting between them. The CDR3 is 13 residues long.

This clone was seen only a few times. Here the CDR3 reads CASSEGSLGLNAEAFF. The CDR3 DNA sequence: TGTGCCAGCAGTGAAGGCAGCTTGGGACTAAACGCTGAAGCTTTCTTT. V is TRBV6-1 and J is TRBJ1-1; perhaps TRBD1 as D (5 bases). Germline-derived CDR1 and CDR2 are MNHNS and SASEGT. There are 16 residues in the CDR3. V shed 1 base and J shed 6 bases, with 18 bases lying between them.